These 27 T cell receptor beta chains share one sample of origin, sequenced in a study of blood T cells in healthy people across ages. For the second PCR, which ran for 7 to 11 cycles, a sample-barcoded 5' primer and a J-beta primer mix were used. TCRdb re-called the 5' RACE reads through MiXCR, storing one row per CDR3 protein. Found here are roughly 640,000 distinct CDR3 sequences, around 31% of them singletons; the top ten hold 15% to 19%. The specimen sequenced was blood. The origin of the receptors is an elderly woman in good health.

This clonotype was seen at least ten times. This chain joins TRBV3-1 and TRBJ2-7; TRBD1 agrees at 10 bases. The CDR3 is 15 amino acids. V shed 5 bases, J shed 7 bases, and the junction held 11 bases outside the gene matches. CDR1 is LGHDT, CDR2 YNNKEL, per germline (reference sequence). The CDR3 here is CASSSGTGVLGEQYF. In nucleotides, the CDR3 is TGTGCCAGCAGCTCCGGGACAGGGGTTCTCGGGGAGCAGTACTTC.

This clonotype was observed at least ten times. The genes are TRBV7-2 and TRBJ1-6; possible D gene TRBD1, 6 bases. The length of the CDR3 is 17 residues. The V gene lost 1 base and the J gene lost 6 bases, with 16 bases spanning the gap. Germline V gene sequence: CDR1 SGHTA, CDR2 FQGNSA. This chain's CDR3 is CASSLVGGRSANSPLHF. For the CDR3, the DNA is TGTGCCAGCAGCTTAGTGGGGGGCCGCTCCGCTAATTCACCCCTCCACTTT.

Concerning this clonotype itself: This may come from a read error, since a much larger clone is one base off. This chain's CDR3 is CASSLERGSAEAFF. The CDR3 DNA is TGTGCCAGCAGCTTAGAACGGGGAAGTGCTGAAGCTTTCTTT. The chain joins TRBV7-9 to TRBJ1-1, with no clear D. The CDR3 is made up of 14 amino acids. The ends were cut back, 1 base at V and 6 bases at J, with 12 bases in the middle. Germline CDR1 is SEHNR and CDR2 is FQNEAQ (reference sequence).

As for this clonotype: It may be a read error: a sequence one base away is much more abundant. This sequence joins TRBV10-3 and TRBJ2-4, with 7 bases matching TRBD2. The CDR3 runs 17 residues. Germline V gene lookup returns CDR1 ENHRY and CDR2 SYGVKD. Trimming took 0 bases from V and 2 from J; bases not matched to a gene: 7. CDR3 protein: CAISESRGGATKNIQYF. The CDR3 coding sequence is TGTGCCATCAGTGAGTCAAGGGGAGGGGCGACCAAAAACATTCAGTACTTC.

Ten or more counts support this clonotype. CDR3 sequence reads: CAWSVFGTTSSYNEQFF. As DNA, the CDR3 is TGTGCCTGGAGTGTATTCGGGACAACATCCTCCTACAATGAGCAGTTCTTC. V is TRBV30 and J is TRBJ2-1; tentatively, D is TRBD1 (6 bases). From germline, CDR1 is GTSNPN and CDR2 SVGIG (reference sequence). The CDR3 loop spans 17 amino acids. Trimming stripped 0 bases from V and 0 bases from J, with 15 bases between.

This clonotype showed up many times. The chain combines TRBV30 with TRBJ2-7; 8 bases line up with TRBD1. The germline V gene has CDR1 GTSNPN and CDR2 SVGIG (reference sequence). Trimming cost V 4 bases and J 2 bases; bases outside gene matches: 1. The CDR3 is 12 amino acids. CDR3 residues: CAWNRGTYEQYF. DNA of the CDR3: TGTGCCTGGAACAGGGGGACCTACGAGCAGTACTTC.

This CDR3 reads CASSQDLGNTGELFF. The DNA for the CDR3 is TGTGCCAGCAGCCAAGATCTGGGGAACACCGGGGAGCTGTTTTTT. This chain joins TRBV3-1 and TRBJ2-2; D gene uncertain. CDR1 and CDR2 (germline): LGHDT, YNNKEL (reference sequence). The CDR3 runs 15 residues. Trimming left V 0 bases short and J 1 base short, with 6 bases between.

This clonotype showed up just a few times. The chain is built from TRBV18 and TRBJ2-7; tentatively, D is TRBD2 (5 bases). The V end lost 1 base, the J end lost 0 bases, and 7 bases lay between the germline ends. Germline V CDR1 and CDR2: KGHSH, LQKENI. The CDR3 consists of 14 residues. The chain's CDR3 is CASSPHRGSYEQYF. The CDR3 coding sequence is TGTGCCAGCTCACCACATCGGGGCTCCTACGAGCAGTACTTC.

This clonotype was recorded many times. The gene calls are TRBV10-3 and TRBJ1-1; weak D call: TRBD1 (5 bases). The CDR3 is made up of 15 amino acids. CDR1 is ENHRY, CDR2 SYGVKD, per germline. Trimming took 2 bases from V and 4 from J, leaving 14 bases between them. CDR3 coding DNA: TGTGCCATCAGTGAGGAGACAGTAAGAGGCACTGAAGCTTTCTTT. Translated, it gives CAISEETVRGTEAFF.

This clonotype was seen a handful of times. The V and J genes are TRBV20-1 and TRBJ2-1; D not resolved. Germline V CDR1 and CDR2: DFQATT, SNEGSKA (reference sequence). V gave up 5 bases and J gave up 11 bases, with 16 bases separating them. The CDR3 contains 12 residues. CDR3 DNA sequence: TGCAGTGCTGGGCCGCCGAGGCCTAAGCAGTTCTTC. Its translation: CSAGPPRPKQFF.

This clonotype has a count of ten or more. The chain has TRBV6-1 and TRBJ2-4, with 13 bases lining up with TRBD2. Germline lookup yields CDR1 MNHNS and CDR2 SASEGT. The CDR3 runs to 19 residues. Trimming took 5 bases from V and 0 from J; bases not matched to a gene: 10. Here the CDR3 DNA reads TGTGCCAGCAGTCCATCCCGCGGACTAGCGGGGGCAGCCAAAAACATTCAGTACTTC. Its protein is CASSPSRGLAGAAKNIQYF.

The CDR3, as DNA: TGTGCCAGCAGTCCCCACACACCGGGACGCATGAACACTGAAGCTTTCTTT. Residues: CASSPHTPGRMNTEAFF. The gene calls are TRBV6-2 or TRBV6-3 and TRBJ1-1, with D perhaps matching TRBD1 (5 bases). The CDR3 has 17 amino acids. With 5 bases removed from V and 0 bases from J, the gap between germline ends came to 19 bases. CDR1 is MNHEY, CDR2 SVGEGT, per germline.

The DNA for the CDR3 is TGTGCCAGCAGCGTAGGGGCGGCGGGCACTGAAGCTTTCTTT. Protein product: CASSVGAAGTEAFF. The chain combines TRBV9 with TRBJ1-1; no reliable D call. In germline, CDR1 is SGDLS, CDR2 YYNGEE. The V end lost 0 bases, the J end lost 4 bases, and 10 bases lay between the germline ends. The CDR3 consists of 14 residues.

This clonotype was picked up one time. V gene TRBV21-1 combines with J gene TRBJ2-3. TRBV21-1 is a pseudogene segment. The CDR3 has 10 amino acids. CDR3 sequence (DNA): TGTGCCAGCAGCAAAGCCGAGCAGTATTTT. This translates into CASSKAEQYF.

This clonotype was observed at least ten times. CDR3 bases: TGTGCCAGCAGCTTGGTACGATATACGCAGTATTTT. This encodes CASSLVRYTQYF. The chain couples TRBV5-5 to TRBJ2-3; D is unclear. The CDR3 contains 12 residues. Trimming shortened V by 0 bases and J by 7 bases, and 6 bases separated the two germline ends. CDR1 and CDR2 (germline): SGHKS, YYEKEE (reference sequence). The entire variable domain, with the rest obtained from reference TRBV5-5 and TRBJ2-3, is as follows: DAGVTQSPTHLIKTRGQQVTLRCSPISGHKSVSWYQQVLGQGPQFIFQYYEKEERGRGNFPDRFSARQFPNYSSELNVNALLLGDSALYLCASSLVRYTQYFGPGTRLTVL.

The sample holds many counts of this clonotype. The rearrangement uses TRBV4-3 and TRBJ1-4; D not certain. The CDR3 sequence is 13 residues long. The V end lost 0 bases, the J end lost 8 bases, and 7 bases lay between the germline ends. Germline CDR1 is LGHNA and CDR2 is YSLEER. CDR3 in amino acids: CASSQDFSEKLFF. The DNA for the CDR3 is TGCGCCAGCAGCCAAGATTTTTCGGAAAAACTGTTTTTT.

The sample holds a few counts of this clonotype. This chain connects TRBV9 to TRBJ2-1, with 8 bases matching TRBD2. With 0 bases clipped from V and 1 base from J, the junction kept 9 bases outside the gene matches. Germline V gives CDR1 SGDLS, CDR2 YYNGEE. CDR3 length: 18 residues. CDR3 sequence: CASSVEAGGGSSYNEQFF. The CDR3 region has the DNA TGTGCCAGCAGCGTAGAGGCTGGCGGGGGGTCATCCTACAATGAGCAGTTCTTC.

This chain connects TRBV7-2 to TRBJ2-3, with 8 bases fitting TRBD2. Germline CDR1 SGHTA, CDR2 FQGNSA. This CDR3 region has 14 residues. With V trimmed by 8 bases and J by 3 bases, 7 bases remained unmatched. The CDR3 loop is CASERGGQTDTQYF. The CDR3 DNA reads TGTGCCAGCGAACGGGGGGGACAAACAGATACGCAGTATTTT.

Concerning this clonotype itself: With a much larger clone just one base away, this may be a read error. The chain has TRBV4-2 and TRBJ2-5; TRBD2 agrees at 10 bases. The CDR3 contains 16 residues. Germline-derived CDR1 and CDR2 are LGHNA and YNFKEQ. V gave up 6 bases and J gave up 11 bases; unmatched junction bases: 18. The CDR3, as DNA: TGTGCCAGCAGTCAACCCAGCGGGGGGGCTAAAGGAGAGCAGTACTTC. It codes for CASSQPSGGAKGEQYF.

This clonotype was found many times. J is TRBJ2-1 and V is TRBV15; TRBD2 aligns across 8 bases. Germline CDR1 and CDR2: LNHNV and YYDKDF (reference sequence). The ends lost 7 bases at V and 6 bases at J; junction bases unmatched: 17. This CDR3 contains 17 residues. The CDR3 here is CATTPNPTSGGGNEQFF. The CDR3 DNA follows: TGTGCCACCACCCCAAACCCTACGTCGGGAGGGGGCAATGAGCAGTTCTTC.

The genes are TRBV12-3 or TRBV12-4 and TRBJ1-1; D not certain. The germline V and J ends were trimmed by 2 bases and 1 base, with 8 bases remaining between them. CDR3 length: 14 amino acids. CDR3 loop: CASSLLDGNTEAFF. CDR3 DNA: TGTGCCAGCAGTTTACTGGATGGGAACACTGAAGCTTTCTTT.

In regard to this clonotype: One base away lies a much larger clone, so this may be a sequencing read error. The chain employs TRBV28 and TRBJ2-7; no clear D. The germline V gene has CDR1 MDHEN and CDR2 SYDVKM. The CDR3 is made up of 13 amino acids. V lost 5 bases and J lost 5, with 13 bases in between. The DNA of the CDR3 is TGTGCCAGCAGTGCCAAGGGTTACCACGAGCAGTACTTC. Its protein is CASSAKGYHEQYF.

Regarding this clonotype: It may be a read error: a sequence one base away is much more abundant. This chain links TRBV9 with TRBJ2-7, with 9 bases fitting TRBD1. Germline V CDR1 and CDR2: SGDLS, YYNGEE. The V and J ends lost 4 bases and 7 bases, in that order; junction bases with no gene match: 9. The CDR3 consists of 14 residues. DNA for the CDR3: TGTGCCAGCAGCCCTGGGACAGGGCCGAATGAGCAGTACTTC. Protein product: CASSPGTGPNEQYF.

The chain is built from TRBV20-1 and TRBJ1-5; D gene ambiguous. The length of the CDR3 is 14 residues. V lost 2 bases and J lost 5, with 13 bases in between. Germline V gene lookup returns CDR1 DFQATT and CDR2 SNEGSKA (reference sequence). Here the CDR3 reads CSARIGRVDQPQHF. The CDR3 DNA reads TGCAGTGCTAGAATCGGGAGGGTAGATCAGCCCCAGCATTTT.

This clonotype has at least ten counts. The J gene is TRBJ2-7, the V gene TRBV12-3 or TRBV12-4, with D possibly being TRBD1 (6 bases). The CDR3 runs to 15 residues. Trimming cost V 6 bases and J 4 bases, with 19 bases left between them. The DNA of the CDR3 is TGTGCCAGCAGCTCGGCCCAGGGGCCGCGATACGAGCAGTACTTC. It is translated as CASSSAQGPRYEQYF.

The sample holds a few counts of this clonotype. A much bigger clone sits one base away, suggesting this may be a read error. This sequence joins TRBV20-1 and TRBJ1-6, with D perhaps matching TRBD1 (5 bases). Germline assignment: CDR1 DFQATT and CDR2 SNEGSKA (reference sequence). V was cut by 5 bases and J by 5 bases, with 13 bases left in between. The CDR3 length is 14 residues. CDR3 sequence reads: CSAGWTLNNSPLHF. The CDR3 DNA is TGCAGTGCTGGATGGACACTCAATAATTCACCCCTCCACTTT.

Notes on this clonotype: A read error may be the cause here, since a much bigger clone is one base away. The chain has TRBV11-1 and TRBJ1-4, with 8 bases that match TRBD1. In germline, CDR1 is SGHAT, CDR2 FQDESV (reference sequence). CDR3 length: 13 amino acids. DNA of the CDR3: TGTGCCAGCAGCTACAGGGGGGAAGAAAAACGGTTTTTT. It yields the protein CASSYRGEEKRFF.